This T cell receptor (beta chain) originates from a study of cytomegalovirus exposure and HLA in healthy donors. Study results and limitations: Later, an analysis showed that TCR beta chains associated with HLA were more clonally expanded than others that were equally common. HLA alleles were associated with 15,000 to 20,000 TCR beta sequences in a later analysis at 0.05 false discovery rate. Some TCR beta chains (over 150 of them) were listed as cytomegalovirus-associated.

Germline CDR1 MNHEY, CDR2 SVGAGI. V gave up 0 bases and J gave up 6 bases; unmatched junction bases: 1. CDR3 length equals 14 residues. With respect to this clone: Its antigen is not known.

60 Vbeta and 13 Jbeta primers were used in PCR. Using immunoSEQ multiplex PCR, the repertoire was profiled, and TCRdb retains in-frame clones only, with some absent. The repertoire holds 70,000 to 90,000 clones, with around two thirds as singletons. Sequenced sample: PBMCs. This receptor was obtained from a man aged 60 to 75 in good health and CMV-seropositive. V is TRBV6-5 and J is TRBJ2-2, with TRBD1 identical over 7 bases. The CDR3 loop is CASSYSRGPGELFF. Written as DNA, the CDR3 is TGTGCCAGCAGTTACTCGAGGGGGCCCGGGGAGCTGTTTTTT.